The text below deals with one T cell receptor beta chain. As yet, its antigen is unknown. This sample is part of a study of cytomegalovirus exposure and HLA in healthy donors. General study findings and limits: DRB1 had the most TCR associations and HLA-C the fewest, a later analysis found, with rates varying by HLA locus.

Primers: 60 Vbeta forward and 13 Jbeta reverse. Here immunoSEQ multiplex PCR was the method, and the copy in TCRdb shows in-frame clones only, minus some. The sample records around 190,000 clones, 70% to 85% being singletons. The germline CDR1 and CDR2 sequences are LNHDA and SQIVND (reference sequence). The V and J ends lost 4 bases and 2 bases, in that order; junction bases with no gene match: 4. The CDR3 is made up of 14 amino acids. This receptor was identified in a woman aged 25 to 39 in good health and CMV-seropositive. The sequenced sample was PBMCs. This chain links TRBV19 with TRBJ2-7; 8 nucleotides agree with TRBD1. The CDR3 spells CASSKQGETYEQYF. The CDR3 DNA follows: TGTGCCAGTAGTAAACAGGGGGAGACCTACGAGCAGTACTTC. Based on the CDR3 plus reference TRBV19 and TRBJ2-7, the full variable domain is DGGITQSPKYLFRKEGQNVTLSCEQNLNHDAMYWYRQDPGQGLRLIYYSQIVNDFQKGDIAEGYSVSREKKESFPLTVTSAQKNPTAFYLCASSKQGETYEQYFGPGTRLTVT.